This T cell receptor (beta chain) is drawn from a study of T cell repertoires in cytomegalovirus infection. Study context: It was the public TCR beta signatures that indicated both CMV infection and matching HLA type.

CDR1 and CDR2 (germline): WSHSY, SAAADI. The CDR3 sequence is 13 residues long. The germline V and J ends were trimmed by 2 bases and 9 bases, with 13 bases remaining between them. A few counts support this clonotype. Its target is unknown. TCRdb itself ran the reads through MiXCR, one entry per CDR3 protein. The sample includes some 280,000 distinct CDR3 sequences, approximately 14% of them seen just once. Study observations and caveats: It was HLA-C-restricted CMV-specific TCR beta clonotypes that dominated the response ex vivo.

What was sequenced was PBMCs. The chain has TRBV10-2 and TRBJ1-2, with D possibly matching TRBD1 (5 bases). The sequence came from a human donor in good health (CMV status not recorded). Some clones in this sample may be carry-over from other donors' samples. The CDR3 DNA follows: TGCGCCAGCAGTGAGGCTGAATCGGGGCGCTACACCTTC. Translation: CASSEAESGRYTF.